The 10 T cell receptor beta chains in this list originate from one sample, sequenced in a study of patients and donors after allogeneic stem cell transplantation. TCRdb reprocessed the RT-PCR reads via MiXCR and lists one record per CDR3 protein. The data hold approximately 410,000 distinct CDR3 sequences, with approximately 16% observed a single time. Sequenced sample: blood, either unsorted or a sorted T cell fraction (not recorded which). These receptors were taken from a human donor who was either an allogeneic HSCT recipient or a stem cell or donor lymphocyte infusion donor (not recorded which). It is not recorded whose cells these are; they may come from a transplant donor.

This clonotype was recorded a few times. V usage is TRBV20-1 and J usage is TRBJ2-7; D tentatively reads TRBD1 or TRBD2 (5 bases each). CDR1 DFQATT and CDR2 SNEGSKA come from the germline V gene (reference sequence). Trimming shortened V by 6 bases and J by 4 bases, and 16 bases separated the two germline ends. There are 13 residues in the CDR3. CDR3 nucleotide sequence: TGCAGTGCAACCGGGACGATGGGGTACGAGCAGTACTTC. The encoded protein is CSATGTMGYEQYF.

CDR3 DNA: TGCGCCAGCAGCCCGGGGGACACGGCAAATGGCTACACCTTC. Protein product: CASSPGDTANGYTF. V gene TRBV5-1 combines with J gene TRBJ1-2; a weak D match, TRBD1 (6 bases). V shed 4 bases and J shed 6 bases, with 16 bases lying between them. The CDR3 length is 14 residues. CDR1 is SGHRS, CDR2 YFSETQ, per germline.

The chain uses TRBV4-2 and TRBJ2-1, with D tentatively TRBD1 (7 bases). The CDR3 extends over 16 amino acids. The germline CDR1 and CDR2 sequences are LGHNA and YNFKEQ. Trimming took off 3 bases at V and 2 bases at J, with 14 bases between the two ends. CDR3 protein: CASSHGAGGTYNEQFF. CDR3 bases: TGTGCCAGCAGCCATGGGGCAGGGGGGACCTACAATGAGCAGTTCTTC.

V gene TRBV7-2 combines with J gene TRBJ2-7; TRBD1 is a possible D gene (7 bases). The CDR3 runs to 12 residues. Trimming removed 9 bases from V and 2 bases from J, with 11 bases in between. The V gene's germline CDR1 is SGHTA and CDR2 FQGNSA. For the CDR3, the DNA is TGTGCCAGTCAGGGGGGTCCCTACGAGCAGTACTTC. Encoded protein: CASQGGPYEQYF.

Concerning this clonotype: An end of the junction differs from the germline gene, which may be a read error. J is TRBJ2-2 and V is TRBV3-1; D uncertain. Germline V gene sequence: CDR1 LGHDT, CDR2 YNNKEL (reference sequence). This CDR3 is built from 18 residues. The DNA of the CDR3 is TGTGCCAGAAGCCAAGAAAGGCTACGAGGTGGCCGCACCGGGGAGCTGTTTTTT. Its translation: CARSQERLRGGRTGELFF.

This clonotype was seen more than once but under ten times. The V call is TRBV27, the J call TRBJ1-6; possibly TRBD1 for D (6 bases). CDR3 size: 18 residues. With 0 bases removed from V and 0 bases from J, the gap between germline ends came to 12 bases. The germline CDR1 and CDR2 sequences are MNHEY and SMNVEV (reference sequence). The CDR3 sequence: CASSLSRGVSSYNSPLHF. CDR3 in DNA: TGTGCCAGCAGTTTATCGAGGGGGGTGAGCTCCTATAATTCACCCCTCCACTTT.

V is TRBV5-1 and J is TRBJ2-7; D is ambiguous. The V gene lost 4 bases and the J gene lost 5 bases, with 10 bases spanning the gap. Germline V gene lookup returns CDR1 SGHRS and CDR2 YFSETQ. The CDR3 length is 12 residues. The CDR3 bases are TGCGCCAGCAGCATCGCCGGTAACGAGCAGTACTTC. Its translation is CASSIAGNEQYF.

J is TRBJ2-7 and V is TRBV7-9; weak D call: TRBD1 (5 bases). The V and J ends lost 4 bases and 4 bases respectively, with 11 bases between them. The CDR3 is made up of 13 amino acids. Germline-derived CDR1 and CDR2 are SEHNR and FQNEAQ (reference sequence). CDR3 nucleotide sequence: TGTGCCAGCAGCTACCGACAGCCTTACGAGCAGTACTTC. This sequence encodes CASSYRQPYEQYF. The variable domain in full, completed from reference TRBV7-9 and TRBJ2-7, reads DTGVSQNPRHKITKRGQNVTFRCDPISEHNRLYWYRQTLGQGPEFLTYFQNEAQLEKSRLLSDRFSAERPKGSFSTLEIQRTEQGDSAMYLCASSYRQPYEQYFGPGTRLTVT.

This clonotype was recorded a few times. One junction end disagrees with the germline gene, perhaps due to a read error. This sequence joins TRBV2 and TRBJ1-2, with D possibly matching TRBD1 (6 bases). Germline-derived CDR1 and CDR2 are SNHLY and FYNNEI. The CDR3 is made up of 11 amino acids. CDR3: CASREERTAYF. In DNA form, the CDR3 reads TGTGCCAGCAGGGAGGAACGGACAGCCTACTTC.

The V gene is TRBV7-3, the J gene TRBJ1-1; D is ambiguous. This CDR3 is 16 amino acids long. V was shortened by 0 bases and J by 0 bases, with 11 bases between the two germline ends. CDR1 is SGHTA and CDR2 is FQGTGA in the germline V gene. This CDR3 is CASSLTRIGMNTEAFF. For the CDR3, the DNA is TGTGCCAGCAGCTTAACGAGGATAGGGATGAACACTGAAGCTTTCTTT. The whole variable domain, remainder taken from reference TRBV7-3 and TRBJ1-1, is GAGVSQTPSNKVTEKGKYVELRCDPISGHTALYWYRQSLGQGPEFLIYFQGTGAADDSGLPNDRFFAVRPEGSVSTLKIQRTERGDSAVYLCASSLTRIGMNTEAFFGQGTRLTVV.